This note documents a single T cell receptor beta chain sequence. The antigen remains unidentified. These data come from a study of T-cell memory formation after mild COVID-19. About the study: Among the donors, TCR clusters were largely specific to each donor. The study, taken as a whole, reports: CD4+ clones that contracted lay mainly in CM and EM; CD8+ ones lay in EMRA. Prior to infection, memory already included some responding clones, suggesting cross-reactive memory joined.

TCR alpha and TCR beta cDNA libraries carrying sample barcodes and UMIs came from 5'RACE with constant-segment primers. Each CDR3 protein gets one entry after TCRdb re-called the 5' RACE reads with MiXCR. In the table there are 400,000 or so distinct CDR3 sequences, about 19% of which are singletons. The CDR3 is made up of 14 amino acids. Germline V gives CDR1 SGHRS, CDR2 YFSETQ. V was trimmed by 5 bases and J by 2 bases, leaving 13 bases between them. The chain recombines TRBV5-1 with TRBJ2-5, with TRBD2 as a possible D gene (6 bases). The sample was PBMCs or a T cell subset sorted from them (not recorded which). The sequence came from an adult woman who had mild COVID-19 (a few samples of this study predate the infection). Cell type and time point are not known. CDR3 DNA sequence: TGCGCCAGCAGGACCGCGGGGATTCAAGAGACCCAGTACTTC. As protein: CASRTAGIQETQYF.